Listed below are T cell receptor beta chains from one sample, sequenced in a study of cytomegalovirus exposure and HLA in healthy donors. The assay was immunoSEQ multiplex PCR, and TCRdb's table has in-frame clones only and misses some. Its listing shows about 120,000 clones. Sequenced sample: PBMCs. The receptors were sampled from a man aged 30 to 45 in good health and CMV-seronegative. CDR3s include the opening cysteine and the closing phenylalanine or tryptophan. A D gene is named only where the DNA matches it firmly.

D: .; V: TRBV5-1; J: TRBJ2-7; DNA: TGCGCCAGCAGCGCAGGGGTCACCTACGAGCAGTACTTC; CDR3: CASSAGVTYEQYF
D: .; V: TRBV19; J: TRBJ2-2; DNA: TGTGCCAGTAGTATAGTGGCGGGGACAGTGGGAACCGGGGAGCTGTTTTTT; CDR3: CASSIVAGTVGTGELFF
D: TRBD1; V: TRBV29-1; J: TRBJ1-2; DNA: TGCAGCGTTCCAAGCTGGACAGGGGGCTTTAACTATGGCTACACCTTC; CDR3: CSVPSWTGGFNYGYTF
D: TRBD1; V: TRBV30; J: TRBJ1-3; DNA: TGTGCCTGGAGGATGACAGGGGACTCTGGAAACACCATATATTTT; CDR3: CAWRMTGDSGNTIYF
D: .; V: TRBV2; J: TRBJ1-1; DNA: TGTGCCAGCAGTGGGGGGCTATTGAACACTGAAGCTTTCTTT; CDR3: CASSGGLLNTEAFF
D: TRBD1; V: TRBV11-3; J: TRBJ2-7; DNA: TGTGCCAGCGGACAGGGCGAATACGAGCAGTACTTC; CDR3: CASGQGEYEQYF
D: .; V: TRBV18; J: TRBJ1-1; DNA: TGTGCCAGCTCGGGGGAGGGCACTGAAGCTTTCTTT; CDR3: CASSGEGTEAFF
D: TRBD1; V: TRBV7-9; J: TRBJ1-2; DNA: TGTGCCAGCAGCCCAGGACAGGGAGACTATGGCTACACCTTC; CDR3: CASSPGQGDYGYTF
D: .; V: TRBV7-2; J: TRBJ1-1; DNA: TGTGCCAGCAGCTTAGGTAGAACCATGAACACTGAAGCTTTCTTT; CDR3: CASSLGRTMNTEAFF
D: .; V: TRBV5-1; J: TRBJ2-7; DNA: TGCGCCAGCAGCCGCGGGGTCCCAATATACGAGCAGTACTTC; CDR3: CASSRGVPIYEQYF
D: TRBD1; V: TRBV6-1; J: TRBJ1-1; DNA: TGTGCCAGCAGTATCAGGGGGGAGAGCACTGAAGCTTTCTTC; CDR3: CASSIRGESTEAFF
D: .; V: TRBV28; J: TRBJ2-7; DNA: TGTGCCAGCAGTTTATCTCCGGGTCCCGGCTCCTACGAGCAGTACTTC; CDR3: CASSLSPGPGSYEQYF
D: .; V: TRBV5-1; J: TRBJ1-1; DNA: TGCGCCAGCAGCCAAAATTTCGGGGGTACTGAAGCTTTCTTT; CDR3: CASSQNFGGTEAFF
D: .; V: TRBV7-2; J: TRBJ1-6; DNA: TGTGCCAGCAGCTTAGCGGGAGCGGGTTCACCCCTCCACTTT; CDR3: CASSLAGAGSPLHF
D: .; V: TRBV27; J: TRBJ2-4; DNA: TGTGCCAGCAGTTTGAGCCAGGGGACAAACATTCAGTACTTC; CDR3: CASSLSQGTNIQYF
D: .; V: TRBV7-9; J: TRBJ2-2; DNA: TGTGCCAGCAGCACCCTCTACGGGGAGCTGTTTTTT; CDR3: CASSTLYGELFF
D: TRBD2; V: TRBV19; J: TRBJ2-3; DNA: TGTGCCAGTAGCCCCGGCACTAGCGGGGGGGCCTCGGATACGCAGTATTTT; CDR3: CASSPGTSGGASDTQYF
D: TRBD1; V: TRBV19; J: TRBJ1-2; DNA: TGTGCCATCGGGACAGCTAACTATGGCTACACCTTC; CDR3: CAIGTANYGYTF
D: TRBD2; V: TRBV6-6; J: TRBJ2-7; DNA: TGTGCCAGCAGTTACTCGCCTAGCGGGGGCTCCTACGAGCAGTACTTC; CDR3: CASSYSPSGGSYEQYF
D: .; V: TRBV23-1; J: TRBJ1-4; DNA: TGCGCCAGCAGTCGACGGATCCGGGGATGGGAAGATGAAAAACTGTTTTTT; CDR3: CASSRRIRGWEDEKLFF
D: .; V: TRBV15; J: TRBJ1-2; DNA: TGTGCCACCAGCAGAGGGTCACACAGGGCTAACTATGGCTACACCTTC; CDR3: CATSRGSHRANYGYTF
D: TRBD1; V: TRBV2; J: TRBJ2-7; DNA: TGTGCCAGCGACAACTCCGGACAGGTAAACTCCTACGAGCAATACTTC; CDR3: CASDNSGQVNSYEQYF
D: TRBD1; V: TRBV9; J: TRBJ1-2; DNA: TGTGCCAGCAGCGACCGGGACAGGGGTAACTATGGCTACACCTTC; CDR3: CASSDRDRGNYGYTF
D: .; V: TRBV19; J: TRBJ2-2; DNA: TGTGCCAGTCGAATCCTAGGGGCTTCCGGGGAGCTGTTTTTT; CDR3: CASRILGASGELFF
D: TRBD1; V: TRBV27; J: TRBJ1-1; DNA: TGTGCCAGCACCCCCTCTACAGGGGAGAACACTGAAGCTTTCTTT; CDR3: CASTPSTGENTEAFF
D: .; V: TRBV6-6; J: TRBJ2-1; DNA: TGTGCCAGCAGTTACTCGAGCCTCCATGAGCAGTTCTTC; CDR3: CASSYSSLHEQFF
D: TRBD1; V: TRBV10-1; J: TRBJ2-7; DNA: TGCGCCAGCAGTTCGGGACAGGGGAGGTCCTACGAGCAGTACTTC; CDR3: CASSSGQGRSYEQYF
D: TRBD1; V: TRBV6-5; J: TRBJ2-7; DNA: TGTGCCAGCAGTTACTTTCCGGGACAGCTCATCTACGAGCAGTACTTC; CDR3: CASSYFPGQLIYEQYF
D: TRBD2; V: TRBV7-2; J: TRBJ2-7; DNA: TGTGCCAGCAGCCCGAAGGCGGGGGTCGAGCAGTACTTC; CDR3: CASSPKAGVEQYF
D: TRBD2; V: TRBV11-2; J: TRBJ2-7; DNA: TGTGCCAGCAGCTTAGATGCTAGCGGAACTTTCTACGAGCAGTACTTC; CDR3: CASSLDASGTFYEQYF
D: TRBD1; V: TRBV27; J: TRBJ2-2; DNA: TGTGCCAGCAGTTTAAGGGACAGGGGGCGTCCCGGGGAGCTGTTTTTT; CDR3: CASSLRDRGRPGELFF
D: .; V: TRBV28; J: TRBJ1-1; DNA: TGTGCCAGCAGTTTATCGCGGTCCTTCATGAACACTGAAGCTTTCTTT; CDR3: CASSLSRSFMNTEAFF
D: TRBD2; V: TRBV6-5; J: TRBJ2-3; DNA: TGTGCCAGCAGTTACTCAGGGACTAGTTCAGATACGCAGTATTTT; CDR3: CASSYSGTSSDTQYF
D: .; V: TRBV6-6; J: TRBJ1-2; DNA: TGTGCCAGCAGTCCCAGGGCGGGAGACTATGGCTACACCTTC; CDR3: CASSPRAGDYGYTF
D: TRBD2; V: TRBV27; J: TRBJ2-7; DNA: TGTGCCAGCAGGCCCGATAGCGGGGGGAACTCCTACGAGCAGTACTTC; CDR3: CASRPDSGGNSYEQYF
D: TRBD1; V: TRBV6-6; J: TRBJ1-6; DNA: TGTGCCTTGAGGGGGCAGGATTCACCCCTCCACTTT; CDR3: CALRGQDSPLHF
D: TRBD1; V: TRBV27; J: TRBJ1-5; DNA: TGTGCCAGCAGCTATCAGGGGGGTAAGCCCCAGCATTTT; CDR3: CASSYQGGKPQHF
D: .; V: TRBV7-2; J: TRBJ2-5; DNA: TGTGCCAGCACCAAAACACAAGAGACCCAGTACTTC; CDR3: CASTKTQETQYF
D: TRBD2; V: TRBV2; J: TRBJ2-7; DNA: TGTGCCAGCAGTCTAGACCCGGGGGGGTCCTACGAGCAGTACTTC; CDR3: CASSLDPGGSYEQYF
D: .; V: TRBV19; J: TRBJ1-1; DNA: TGTGCCAGTATAATCCCCGGTGAGCTTGCTGCTTTCTTT; CDR3: CASIIPGELAAFF
D: TRBD1; V: TRBV30; J: TRBJ2-7; DNA: TGTGCCTGGACGTCGGGACAGGGAAAGTACTTC; CDR3: CAWTSGQGKYF
D: .; V: TRBV5-1; J: TRBJ1-5; DNA: TGCGCCAGCAGCCAGGAGGGGAATCAGCCCCAGCATTTT; CDR3: CASSQEGNQPQHF
D: TRBD1; V: TRBV7-2; J: TRBJ1-6; DNA: TGTGCCAGCAGCCTATACCCGGGGGACAGCTACAATTCACCCCTCCACTTT; CDR3: CASSLYPGDSYNSPLHF
D: .; V: TRBV5-1; J: TRBJ2-1; DNA: TGCGCCAGCAGCTTGGCCCCTAGCTTATCGTCTGGTGAGCAGTTCTTC; CDR3: CASSLAPSLSSGEQFF
D: .; V: TRBV9; J: TRBJ2-1; DNA: TGTGCCAGCAGCGTAACGGGATACTACAATGAGCAGTTCTTC; CDR3: CASSVTGYYNEQFF
D: TRBD1; V: TRBV5-6; J: TRBJ1-2; DNA: TGTGCCAGCAATAACAACCACAGGGGTCCAGCGAACGGGAACTATGGCTACACCTTC; CDR3: CASNNNHRGPANGNYGYTF
D: TRBD2; V: TRBV5-6; J: TRBJ2-1; DNA: TGTGCCAGCAGCTTTAGCGGGGGGGCCGGTCCTGAGCAGTTCTTC; CDR3: CASSFSGGAGPEQFF
D: TRBD1; V: TRBV27; J: TRBJ1-2; DNA: TGTGCCAGCAGTATTCGCAAGGGGGCTTATGGCTACACCTTC; CDR3: CASSIRKGAYGYTF
D: TRBD1; V: TRBV7-9; J: TRBJ2-5; DNA: TGTGCCAGCAGCTTTCGACAGGGGGAAGAGACCCAGTACTTC; CDR3: CASSFRQGEETQYF
D: .; V: TRBV11-3; J: TRBJ2-1; DNA: TGTGCCAGCAGCTTAGGGTCTAGCTCCTACAATGAGCAGTTCTTC; CDR3: CASSLGSSSYNEQFF
D: .; V: TRBV2; J: TRBJ2-5; DNA: TGTGCCAGCAGTGAGGAGGGCCAAGAGACCCAGTACTTC; CDR3: CASSEEGQETQYF